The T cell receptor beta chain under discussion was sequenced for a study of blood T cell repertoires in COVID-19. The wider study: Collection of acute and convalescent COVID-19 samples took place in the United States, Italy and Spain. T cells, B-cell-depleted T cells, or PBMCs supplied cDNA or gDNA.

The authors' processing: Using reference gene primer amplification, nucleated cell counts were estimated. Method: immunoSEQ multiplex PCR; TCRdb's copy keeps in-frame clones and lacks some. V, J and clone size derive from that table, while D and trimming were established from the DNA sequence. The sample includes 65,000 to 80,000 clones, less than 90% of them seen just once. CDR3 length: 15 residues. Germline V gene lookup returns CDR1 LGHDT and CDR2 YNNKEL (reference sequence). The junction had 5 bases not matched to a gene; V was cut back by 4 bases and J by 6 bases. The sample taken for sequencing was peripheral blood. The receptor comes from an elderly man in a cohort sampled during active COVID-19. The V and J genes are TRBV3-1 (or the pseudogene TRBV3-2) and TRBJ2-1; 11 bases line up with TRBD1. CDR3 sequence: CASSLDRGPGNEQFF. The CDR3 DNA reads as TGTGCCAGCAGCCTGGACAGGGGGCCCGGCAATGAGCAGTTCTTC.